Listed below are T cell receptor beta chains from one sample, sequenced in a study of blood T cell repertoires in COVID-19. Some clones are missing from TCRdb's copy, which holds only in-frame ones; the method was immunoSEQ multiplex PCR. The sample lists fewer than 300,000 clones; 70% to 90% were seen once. Sequencing used peripheral blood. The receptors come from a woman aged 45 to 65 with acute or convalescent COVID-19. CDR3s include the opening cysteine and the closing phenylalanine or tryptophan. The D gene is left open where the match is weak. Clone size is stated in some rows and not others, as once, few, many or a class when expanded.

V: TRBV7-3
size: NA
J: TRBJ1-1
D: NA
DNA: TGTGCCAGCAGCTTTACGGGAAACACTGAAGCTTTCTTT
CDR3: CASSFTGNTEAFF

V: TRBV18
size: NA
J: TRBJ1-2
D: NA
DNA: TGTGCCAGCTCAGAGGACAGTAACTATGGCTACACCTTC
CDR3: CASSEDSNYGYTF

V: TRBV13
size: NA
J: TRBJ2-3
D: NA
DNA: TGTGCCAGCAGCTCCTACCCCAAGGATACGCAGTATTTT
CDR3: CASSSYPKDTQYF

V: TRBV4-1
size: NA
J: TRBJ1-5
D: TRBD1
DNA: TGCGCCAGCAGCCAGGAACCGGGACAGTACCAGCCCCAGCATTTT
CDR3: CASSQEPGQYQPQHF

V: TRBV13
size: NA
J: TRBJ2-3
D: TRBD2
DNA: TGTGCCAGCAGCGGACCCCGTTCTGGCGGGAGTGTCCCAGATACGCAGTATTTT
CDR3: CASSGPRSGGSVPDTQYF

V: TRBV28
size: NA
J: TRBJ2-7
D: NA
DNA: TGTGCCAGCAGTTCCCCCCTGTTTGAGCAGTACTTC
CDR3: CASSSPLFEQYF

V: TRBV15
size: NA
J: TRBJ2-1
D: NA
DNA: TGTGCCACCAGCAGAGTCACCAGGGATGGTGAGCAGTTCTTC
CDR3: CATSRVTRDGEQFF

V: TRBV28
size: NA
J: TRBJ2-7
D: TRBD2
DNA: TGTGCCAGCAGGGGGACTAGCGGAACCTACGAGCAGTACTTC
CDR3: CASRGTSGTYEQYF

V: TRBV5-1
size: few
J: TRBJ1-5
D: NA
DNA: TGCGCCAGCAGCTTGGAGGGCGGGGACAATCAGCCCCAGCATTTT
CDR3: CASSLEGGDNQPQHF

V: TRBV9
size: NA
J: TRBJ2-2
D: TRBD2
DNA: TGTGCCAGCAGCGTACTAGCGGGAGGCTACACCGGGGAGCTGTTTTTT
CDR3: CASSVLAGGYTGELFF

V: TRBV9
size: NA
J: TRBJ1-2
D: TRBD1
DNA: TGTGCCAGCAGCGTAGGGACCCGGGGACAGGCATACTATGGCTACACCTTC
CDR3: CASSVGTRGQAYYGYTF

V: TRBV14
size: NA
J: TRBJ2-6
D: TRBD1
DNA: TGTGCCAGCGCCAGGCTGGGACAGACCTGGGCCAACGTCCTGACTTTC
CDR3: CASARLGQTWANVLTF

V: TRBV15
size: NA
J: TRBJ1-4
D: TRBD1
DNA: TGTGCCACCAGCAGAGAGAGGACAGGGGGCGCTGGGGTTAATGAAAAACTGTTTTTT
CDR3: CATSRERTGGAGVNEKLFF

V: TRBV9
size: NA
J: TRBJ1-1
D: TRBD1
DNA: TGTGCCAGCAGCGTACGGACAGGAGGAACTGAAGCTTTCTTT
CDR3: CASSVRTGGTEAFF

V: TRBV5-4
size: NA
J: TRBJ1-2
D: NA
DNA: TGTGCCAGCAGCCCGGAGGCGGGGGCTGCTAACTATGGCTACACCTTC
CDR3: CASSPEAGAANYGYTF

V: TRBV13
size: NA
J: TRBJ1-1
D: NA
DNA: TGTGCCAGCAGCGGCCGGGGGAACATGAACACTGAAGCTTTCTTT
CDR3: CASSGRGNMNTEAFF

V: TRBV7-2
size: NA
J: TRBJ2-5
D: NA
DNA: TGTGCCAGCAGCTTAGCATATACTCAAGAGACCCAGTACTTC
CDR3: CASSLAYTQETQYF

V: TRBV6-1
size: NA
J: TRBJ1-2
D: NA
DNA: TGTGCCAGCAGTGAAAGGGAAGGAAGGGGTGGCTACACCTTC
CDR3: CASSEREGRGGYTF

V: TRBV19
size: NA
J: TRBJ1-5
D: TRBD1
DNA: TGTGCCAGTAGTATAGTGGGAACAGGGGCCAATCAGCCCCAGCATTTT
CDR3: CASSIVGTGANQPQHF

V: TRBV11-2
size: NA
J: TRBJ1-1
D: NA
DNA: TGTGCCAGCAGCTTAGATCCGTCGGGTCTTTCTTACCTTGGGGGCTTTGAAGCTTTCTTT
CDR3: CASSLDPSGLSYLGGFEAFF

V: TRBV4-1
size: NA
J: TRBJ2-3
D: NA
DNA: TGCGCCAGCAGCCCCCAGGGTAATCCTTGGACAGATACGCAGTATTTT
CDR3: CASSPQGNPWTDTQYF

V: TRBV24-1
size: NA
J: TRBJ2-2
D: TRBD1
DNA: TGTGCCACCAGTGATGACGACAGGGGTAACGGGGAGCTGTTTTTT
CDR3: CATSDDDRGNGELFF

V: TRBV28
size: NA
J: TRBJ1-2
D: NA
DNA: TGTGCCAGCAGTTTAGGGGGCAGAGGGATGGGCTATGGCTACACCTTC
CDR3: CASSLGGRGMGYGYTF

V: TRBV7-8
size: NA
J: TRBJ2-1
D: TRBD2
DNA: TGTGCCAGCAGCTATGCCCTCGGACTAGCGACACTCAATGAGCAGTTCTTC
CDR3: CASSYALGLATLNEQFF

V: TRBV27
size: NA
J: TRBJ2-3
D: NA
DNA: TGTGCCAGCAATTCTGGGCGGACTGAACTCACAGATACGCAGTATTTT
CDR3: CASNSGRTELTDTQYF

V: TRBV29-1
size: NA
J: TRBJ2-7
D: TRBD1
DNA: TGCAGCGTTGAAAACGACCGGGACAGGGGTATTTACGAGCAGTACTTC
CDR3: CSVENDRDRGIYEQYF

V: TRBV19
size: NA
J: TRBJ2-4
D: NA
DNA: TGTGCCAGTAGTATCGACAGCCCAACTTTTCCCCTAGCCAAAAACATTCAGTACTTC
CDR3: CASSIDSPTFPLAKNIQYF

V: TRBV6-5
size: NA
J: TRBJ2-1
D: TRBD1
DNA: TGTGCCAGCACCCTCCCGGGGACAGCCAACAATGAGCAGTTCTTC
CDR3: CASTLPGTANNEQFF

V: TRBV4-3
size: NA
J: TRBJ2-5
D: TRBD1
DNA: TGCGCCAGCAGCCAAGATTTGGACAGGGGGTCTGGGTACCAAGAGACCCAGTACTTC
CDR3: CASSQDLDRGSGYQETQYF

V: TRBV6-5
size: NA
J: TRBJ2-7
D: NA
DNA: TGTGCCGGTGGACAAGACGATTACGAGCAGTACTTC
CDR3: CAGGQDDYEQYF

V: TRBV27
size: NA
J: TRBJ1-2
D: NA
DNA: TGTGCCAGCAGTTGGACCCCGGGAGATGGCTACACCTTC
CDR3: CASSWTPGDGYTF

V: TRBV7-2
size: NA
J: TRBJ1-2
D: TRBD1
DNA: TGTGCCAGCAGCTCGGACAGGGAGGTGGGTTCGTATGGCTACACCTTC
CDR3: CASSSDREVGSYGYTF

V: TRBV19
size: NA
J: TRBJ2-7
D: TRBD2
DNA: TGTGCCAGTAGTGTCACTAGCGGGGTAACCTACGAGCAGTACTTC
CDR3: CASSVTSGVTYEQYF

V: TRBV5-1
size: NA
J: TRBJ1-6
D: NA
DNA: TGCGCCAGCAGCTTCCGAGGATCCTATAATTCACCCCTCCACTTT
CDR3: CASSFRGSYNSPLHF